This is a list of T cell receptor beta chains from one sample in a study of shared clonotypes between healthy human individuals. Clones were sequenced by immunoSEQ multiplex PCR, and TCRdb holds only the in-frame ones, with some missing. The sample has under 600,000 clones, around 81% seen once. Material: PBMCs. The source is a woman between 40 and 55 years old in good health. Some clones in this sample may be carry-over from other donors' samples. CDR3s include the opening cysteine and the closing phenylalanine or tryptophan. The order of the fields is CDR3 DNA, CDR3 protein, J gene, clone size, D gene, V gene. The D gene is left open where the match is weak. Not all rows give a size; the values are once, few, many and, for expanded clones, a class.

TGTGCCAGCAGCTTAGGTACAAGCCCAAATGAGCAGTTCTTC	CASSLGTSPNEQFF	TRBJ2-1	.	.	TRBV7-2
TGCGCCAGCAGCTTGCGACTAGCGGGAGGGGCCGGTTCTTCCACAGATACGCAGTATTTT	CASSLRLAGGAGSSTDTQYF	TRBJ2-3	.	TRBD2	TRBV5-1
TGTGCCAGTAGTATAGCATCTTCGGGACAGGGGGCTTATGGCTACACCTTC	CASSIASSGQGAYGYTF	TRBJ1-2	.	TRBD1	TRBV19
TGCGCCAGCAGCGCCCCCCGGGGGAGAGGGACAGATACGCAGTATTTT	CASSAPRGRGTDTQYF	TRBJ2-3	.	.	TRBV5-1
TGTGCCAACTCCCCGAAGGAACTAGCTCGCCGCAATGAGCAGTTCTTC	CANSPKELARRNEQFF	TRBJ2-1	.	.	TRBV2
TGTGCCAGCAGTTTACCTACAGGATCTTATAGCAATCAGCCCCAGCATTTT	CASSLPTGSYSNQPQHF	TRBJ1-5	once	.	TRBV28
TGCAGCGTAGCACCGGATGGGAACACCGGGGAGCTGTTTTTT	CSVAPDGNTGELFF	TRBJ2-2	.	.	TRBV29-1
TGCGCCAGCAGCCCCCAAGGGCGGGTGAGCACAGATACGCAGTATTTT	CASSPQGRVSTDTQYF	TRBJ2-3	.	.	TRBV5-1
TGTGCCTGGAGTTCAGGGGGGGAGTCCACCTACGAGCAGTACTTC	CAWSSGGESTYEQYF	TRBJ2-7	.	.	TRBV30
TGTGCCAGCCACGGCAGGGGGCTATACGAGCAGTACTTC	CASHGRGLYEQYF	TRBJ2-7	.	TRBD1	TRBV28
TGTGCCTGGAGTGGGTCGCTTAGCCTGGGAGCTTTCTTT	CAWSGSLSLGAFF	TRBJ1-1	few	.	TRBV30
TGTGCCAGCAGTGACGTTAGCGGGGTTGAGCAGTTCTTC	CASSDVSGVEQFF	TRBJ2-1	.	TRBD2	TRBV6-4
TGCAGCGGCGGGCCCCTCGGCTTTCCGAAGGATGGCTACACCTTC	CSGGPLGFPKDGYTF	TRBJ1-2	.	.	TRBV29-1
TGCGCCAGCAATCCTGGAGTAAGGGACGTGAGGGCTTTCTTT	CASNPGVRDVRAFF	TRBJ1-1	.	.	TRBV4-1
TGTGCCAGCAGCTTAGGTTTGGGGCCGGAGACCCAGTACTTC	CASSLGLGPETQYF	TRBJ2-5	.	.	TRBV7-2
TGTGCCTCTCAAGGGGGTGGTTTTGCTGAAGCTTTCTTT	CASQGGGFAEAFF	TRBJ1-1	few	.	TRBV19
TGTGCCAGCAGTTTAACGACTAGCGGAATTGGAGGGGGCGGGGAGCTGTTTTTT	CASSLTTSGIGGGGELFF	TRBJ2-2	.	TRBD2	TRBV28
TGTGCCAGCAGCCCAGGGGGCAGGGGAGAGACCCAGTACTTC	CASSPGGRGETQYF	TRBJ2-5	.	TRBD1	TRBV28
TGTGCCAGCAGCTTAGTCGGGTTGGGAGGCAATCAGCCCCAGCATTTT	CASSLVGLGGNQPQHF	TRBJ1-5	few	.	TRBV7-8
TGCGCCAGCAAGGGGCTGGAGGGAAAAAAAGAGACCCAGTACTTC	CASKGLEGKKETQYF	TRBJ2-5	.	.	TRBV4-1
TGTGCCAGCAGCTTAGTGGCGGGAACCCACAATGAGCAGTTCTTC	CASSLVAGTHNEQFF	TRBJ2-1	many	.	TRBV7-8
TGTGCCAGCAGCCGCATCGTGTCAGGGTCTGGAAACACCATATATTTT	CASSRIVSGSGNTIYF	TRBJ1-3	.	.	TRBV7-2
TGTGCCAGCAGTTACCCGACAGGGCGGCAGCCCCAGCATTTT	CASSYPTGRQPQHF	TRBJ1-5	many	TRBD1	TRBV28
TGTGCCAGTAGTATGGGACAGGGCTATCAGCCCCAGCATTTT	CASSMGQGYQPQHF	TRBJ1-5	.	TRBD1	TRBV19
TGTGCCAGCATCTGGAGGGGTCCCACCGGGGAGCTGTTTTTT	CASIWRGPTGELFF	TRBJ2-2	few	.	TRBV28
TGTGCCAGCAGCTCGACCCGGACTAGCGGGAGATACAATGAGCAGTTCTTC	CASSSTRTSGRYNEQFF	TRBJ2-1	.	TRBD2	TRBV7-9
TGTGCCAGCAGCATTGTACAGGGATTGGGGGAGCAGTACTTC	CASSIVQGLGEQYF	TRBJ2-7	.	.	TRBV5-4
TGCGCCAGCAGCTTGGTCCCCCTAGCGGGAGCCTCAACTGGGGCCAACGTCCTGACTTTC	CASSLVPLAGASTGANVLTF	TRBJ2-6	.	TRBD2	TRBV5-1
TGTGCCAGCAGCTCCTCCGGGACACTCTACAATGAGCAGTTCTTC	CASSSSGTLYNEQFF	TRBJ2-1	.	.	TRBV9
TGTGCCAGCAGTAGGGGGACCATCACAGATACGCAGTATTTT	CASSRGTITDTQYF	TRBJ2-3	.	.	TRBV28
TGTGCCAGCAGTTTTCAGACTAGCGGCTACGAGCAGTACTTC	CASSFQTSGYEQYF	TRBJ2-7	.	TRBD2	TRBV27
TGTGCCAGCAGTTGGGGGGGTGGCGGGAGGGGAGATACGCAGTATTTT	CASSWGGGGRGDTQYF	TRBJ2-3	few	TRBD2	TRBV6-6
TGTGCCAGCAGCTTCGTGGGTAGCGACGCAAGTTATGAGCAGTTCTTC	CASSFVGSDASYEQFF	TRBJ2-1	.	.	TRBV7-3
TGTGCCAGCAGCTTGGCGTGGGTGGGGGGCCCATCCTACGAGCAGTACTTC	CASSLAWVGGPSYEQYF	TRBJ2-7	.	.	TRBV11-2
TGCGCCAGCAGCTTGATGGGACTAGCGGGAGCCAATGAGCAGTTCTTC	CASSLMGLAGANEQFF	TRBJ2-1	.	TRBD2	TRBV5-1
TGTGCCAGCAGTTACGAGGCAGGGGGCGAAGAGACCCAGTACTTC	CASSYEAGGEETQYF	TRBJ2-5	.	TRBD1	TRBV6-5
TGTGCCAGCTCACCAGGGACAGACGGGAGGGAGACCCAGTACTTC	CASSPGTDGRETQYF	TRBJ2-5	once	.	TRBV18
TGTGCCAGCAGCGTGGAAGGACAGAATGAAGCTTTCTTT	CASSVEGQNEAFF	TRBJ1-1	.	.	TRBV9
TGTGCCTGGAGTGTACTACAGTTTGGGGGGGAGCTGTTTTTT	CAWSVLQFGGELFF	TRBJ2-2	.	.	TRBV30
TGTGCCTGGGTTACGGGACTAGCGGGAGAAGAGACCCAGTACTTC	CAWVTGLAGEETQYF	TRBJ2-5	many	TRBD2	TRBV30
TGTGCCAGCACCACATCCAGGTGGCAAGGGGGACTGTTTTTT	CASTTSRWQGGLFF	TRBJ1-4	.	.	TRBV28
TGTGCCAGCAGTCCCTCGGACAGGACCACCGGGGAGCTGTTTTTT	CASSPSDRTTGELFF	TRBJ2-2	.	TRBD1	TRBV6-4
TGTGCCAGCAGTGAATTCCGACAGGGGGCGTCGGACACTGAAGCTTTCTTT	CASSEFRQGASDTEAFF	TRBJ1-1	.	TRBD1	TRBV2
TGTGCCAGCAGCTTAACAAGTGGGGGGACCGGGGAGCTGTTTTTT	CASSLTSGGTGELFF	TRBJ2-2	.	.	TRBV7-2
TGTGCCAGCAGCTTGTTACAGGAGAACTATGGCTACACCTTC	CASSLLQENYGYTF	TRBJ1-2	.	.	TRBV5-6
TGTGCCAGCAGCTTGTGGCGGGAGATCCATCAGGGCAATGAGCAGTTCTTC	CASSLWREIHQGNEQFF	TRBJ2-1	.	TRBD2	TRBV5-4
TGTGCCAGCAGTGCGAACATTGGCATTCAGTACTTC	CASSANIGIQYF	TRBJ2-4	.	.	TRBV28
TGTGCCAGCAGCCGACTCGAACAGCGGGAGTACGAGCAGTACTTC	CASSRLEQREYEQYF	TRBJ2-7	.	TRBD2	TRBV9
TGTGCCAGCAGCTTAGTTCACAGGGGCAGAAACAATGAGCAGTTCTTC	CASSLVHRGRNNEQFF	TRBJ2-1	.	TRBD1	TRBV7-2
TGTGCCAGTAGTCGACGTGGGGGTCCCCAAGATACGCAGTATTTT	CASSRRGGPQDTQYF	TRBJ2-3	.	.	TRBV19
TGTGCCTGGAGTTCAAGGGGGCCTGACATTCAGTACTTC	CAWSSRGPDIQYF	TRBJ2-4	few	TRBD1	TRBV30
TGTGCCAGCAGCACAAATCAGGGCACTGAAGCTTTCTTT	CASSTNQGTEAFF	TRBJ1-1	.	.	TRBV11-3
TGCGCCAGCAGCCAAGATCCGGGGGGATATAATTCACCCCTCCACTTT	CASSQDPGGYNSPLHF	TRBJ1-6	.	.	TRBV4-1
TGCGCCAGCAGTGATGGACTGGGAACGGATGAGCAGTTCTTC	CASSDGLGTDEQFF	TRBJ2-1	.	.	TRBV10-1
TGTGCCAGTAGTCTCGGGACGGGGGGGGTCGTCACTGAAGCTTTCTTT	CASSLGTGGVVTEAFF	TRBJ1-1	.	.	TRBV19
TGTGCCATCAGTGCGGGCACCCGGGGGACTAGCGGGATCTACGAGCAGTACTTC	CAISAGTRGTSGIYEQYF	TRBJ2-7	.	TRBD2	TRBV10-3
TGTGCCAGCAGCCTCGGGTCCTACAATCAGCCCCAGCATTTT	CASSLGSYNQPQHF	TRBJ1-5	.	.	TRBV5-6
TGTGCCAGCAGCCTAGAGGGCGATAACGGGAGGGCCTTATACGAGCAGTACTTC	CASSLEGDNGRALYEQYF	TRBJ2-7	.	TRBD2	TRBV7-4
TGTGCCTGGAGTGTGGGCGGTAAGCAGTACTTC	CAWSVGGKQYF	TRBJ2-7	.	.	TRBV30
TGTGCCAGCAGCCCGCGGTCTTTCTTTCCCGGGGAGCTGTTTTTT	CASSPRSFFPGELFF	TRBJ2-2	.	.	TRBV9